The clone carrying this T cell receptor (beta chain) was recorded at least ten times. Its antigen is as yet unknown. This sample is drawn from a study of T-cell reconstitution after alpha-beta-depleted transplantation in children. The study, taken as a whole, reports: Several hundred rapidly expanded clones from non-depleted graft cells reportedly supplied alpha-beta T cells about two months post-transplant. Surviving recipient T cells and thymic progenitors produced the high day-60 TCRbeta diversity seen in some patients. Counts and diversity of T cells one year after transplant came mostly from newly produced T cells.

CDR1 and CDR2 from the germline V gene are SGHNT and YYREEE (reference sequence). V was pared by 4 bases and J by 0 bases, with 11 bases between. CDR3 length: 15 amino acids. Preparation of the TCRbeta library was carried out with unique molecular identifiers. TCRdb re-derived calls from the PCR reads in MiXCR, one entry per CDR3 protein. The data contain roughly 110,000 distinct CDR3 sequences, under 13% of them seen just once; the ten biggest clones take up 34%. This specimen consisted of PBMCs, obtained before TCRalphabeta/CD19-depleted stem cell transplant. The rearrangement joins TRBV5-4 to TRBJ2-1; tentatively, D is TRBD2 (7 bases). This sequence was found in a boy between 2 and 10 years old with acute lymphoblastic leukemia, due to receive a stem cell transplant. This chain's CDR3 is CASSRGGGSYNEQFF. As DNA, the CDR3 is TGTGCCAGCAGCCGAGGGGGGGGCTCCTACAATGAGCAGTTCTTC.